Below are 25 T cell receptor beta chains sequenced from a single sample in a study of cytomegalovirus exposure and HLA in healthy donors. Here immunoSEQ multiplex PCR was the method, and the copy in TCRdb shows in-frame clones only, minus some. Counted here are tens of thousands of clones, 80% to 90% occurring once; the ten biggest clones make up 3% to 4%. Material for sequencing was PBMCs. Receptor source: a young woman in good health and CMV-seropositive.

V gene TRBV11-1 combines with J gene TRBJ2-7; 11 nucleotides agree with TRBD1. The CDR3 runs to 17 residues. Germline V gene sequence: CDR1 SGHAT, CDR2 FQDESV (reference sequence). V shed 0 bases and J 4 bases; nucleotides not matched to a gene: 8. CDR3 sequence: CASSLAPSGTGGYEQYF. The CDR3 coding sequence is TGTGCCAGCAGCTTAGCTCCCTCCGGGACAGGGGGTTACGAGCAGTACTTC.

V is TRBV4-3 and J is TRBJ1-4; no clear D. The CDR3 loop spans 15 amino acids. The V end was cut by 0 bases, the J end by 2 bases, with 7 bases between. The germline V gene has CDR1 LGHNA and CDR2 YSLEER. The DNA for the CDR3 is TGCGCCAGCAGCCAAGATAGAAGTACTAATGAAAAACTGTTTTTT. Protein: CASSQDRSTNEKLFF.

The rearrangement joins TRBV15 to TRBJ2-7; TRBD1 agrees at 8 bases. V lost 2 bases to trimming and J lost 1 base; unmatched junction nucleotides: 4. Germline CDR1 reads LNHNV; CDR2 reads YYDKDF (reference sequence). This CDR3 spans 15 amino acids. The CDR3 DNA is TGTGCCACCAGCAGACAGGGGGCTCAATCCTACGAGCAGTACTTC. Translation: CATSRQGAQSYEQYF.

The genes are TRBV15 and TRBJ2-3; D is perhaps TRBD1 (5 bases). V lost 3 bases, J lost 6 bases, and 7 bases lay in between. Germline-derived CDR1 and CDR2 are LNHNV and YYDKDF (reference sequence). There are 12 residues in the CDR3. The CDR3 bases are TGTGCCACCAGCAGCCAGGGCGATACGCAGTATTTT. Translation gives CATSSQGDTQYF.

Only one count was recorded for this clone. This chain uses TRBV6-1 with TRBJ2-7; TRBD1 matches at 7 bases. The J segment lost 0 bases and the V segment lost 7 bases, leaving 9 bases of the junction unmatched. The CDR3 length is 15 residues. Per germline, CDR1 MNHNS and CDR2 SASEGT. The CDR3 region has the DNA TGTGCCAGCATTAAGACCGGGACAGACTCCTACGAGCAGTACTTC. Translating gives CASIKTGTDSYEQYF.

Turning to this clone: The junction departs from the called germline gene at one end, perhaps through a read error. The chain joins TRBV7-7 to TRBJ2-5; TRBD2 aligns across 12 bases. The CDR3 has 19 amino acids. Germline loops: CDR1 SSHAT, CDR2 FNYEAQ (reference sequence). Written as DNA, the CDR3 is TGTGCTAGCAGCTCCGGACTAGCGGGGCCTCTATCCAAACAAGAGACCCAGTACTTC. Translated, it gives CASSSGLAGPLSKQETQYF.

The V gene is TRBV30, the J gene TRBJ2-1, with TRBD1 identical over 8 bases. The CDR3 has 16 residues. CDR1 and CDR2 (germline): GTSNPN, SVGIG (reference sequence). J gave up 6 bases and V 1 base, and 11 bases lay outside the gene matches. CDR3 nucleotides: TGTGCCTGGAGTGCCCTACAGGGGGGAGCTTTCAATGAGCAGTTCTTC. Translation gives CAWSALQGGAFNEQFF. Combining the CDR3 with reference TRBV30 and TRBJ2-1 gives the whole variable domain SQTIHQWPATLVQPVGSPLSLECTVEGTSNPNLYWYRQAAGRGLQLLFYSVGIGQISSEVPQNLSASRPQDRQFILSSKKLLLSDSGFYLCAWSALQGGAFNEQFFGPGTRLTVL.

The chain recombines TRBV5-5 with TRBJ1-5, with TRBD1 matching 8 bases. Per the germline V gene, CDR1 is SGHKS and CDR2 is YYEKEE (reference sequence). The CDR3 contains 18 residues. The J segment lost 5 bases and the V segment lost 1 base, leaving 14 bases of the junction unmatched. CDR3 nucleotide sequence: TGTGCCAGCAGCTTGAAGGGTAAGTTGACAGGGGTACATCAGCCCCAGCATTTT. Protein product: CASSLKGKLTGVHQPQHF.

Here the CDR3 DNA reads TGTGCCAGCAGCCTTGGACAGGTGAACTATGGCTACACCTTC. It translates to CASSLGQVNYGYTF. The chain is built from TRBV7-2 and TRBJ1-2; 7 bases line up with TRBD1. The CDR3 runs to 14 residues. Germline V lookup: CDR1 SGHTA, CDR2 FQGNSA. J lost 2 bases, V lost 5 bases, and 5 bases had no gene match.

This chain uses TRBV5-1 with TRBJ2-3; tentatively, D is TRBD2 (5 bases). This CDR3 has 14 amino acids. The ends were cut back, 2 bases at V and 5 bases at J, with 12 bases in the middle. In germline, CDR1 is SGHRS, CDR2 YFSETQ. For the CDR3, the DNA is TGCGCCAGCAGCTTCGGCCCAAGCGGAGATACGCAGTATTTT. It specifies CASSFGPSGDTQYF.

This clone came up a few times. This chain links TRBV7-9 with TRBJ1-6, with a possible D match to TRBD1 (6 bases). CDR1 is SEHNR, CDR2 FQNEAQ, per germline (reference sequence). The CDR3 covers 16 residues. V gave up 6 bases and J gave up 5 bases, with 17 bases separating them. In nucleotides, the CDR3 is TGTGCCAGCAGATCGACAGGAGCCCAAAATAATTCACCCCTCCACTTT. Amino acids: CASRSTGAQNNSPLHF.

The V and J genes are TRBV4-1 and TRBJ2-3, with TRBD2 matching over 7 bases. Germline assignment: CDR1 MGHRA and CDR2 YSYEKL. The V segment lost 1 base and the J segment 0 bases; nucleotides outside the gene matches: 1. There are 15 residues in the CDR3. The CDR3 DNA reads as TGCGCCAGCAGCCAAGGCGGGAGAAGCACAGATACGCAGTATTTT. Its protein product is CASSQGGRSTDTQYF.

This clone was observed once. This rearrangement joins TRBV6-4 to TRBJ2-1; TRBD2 aligns across 8 bases. The V gene end was trimmed by 5 bases and the J gene end by 8 bases; junction bases not matched to a gene: 17. The CDR3 has 17 residues. Germline assignment: CDR1 MRHNA and CDR2 SNTAGT. The CDR3 coding sequence is TGTGCCAGCAGTTTCCGGGAGGGGCAGCGGGGGAATGATGAGCAGTTCTTC. Its translation is CASSFREGQRGNDEQFF.

The chain couples TRBV28 to TRBJ2-3; no definite D call. V was pared by 3 bases and J by 2 bases, with 9 bases between. The germline V gene encodes CDR1 MDHEN and CDR2 SYDVKM. The CDR3 sequence is 14 residues long. This CDR3 reads CASSFASITDTQYF. As DNA, the CDR3 is TGTGCCAGCAGTTTTGCTAGTATCACAGATACGCAGTATTTT. The full variable domain, with the rest looked up from reference TRBV28 and TRBJ2-3, is DVKVTQSSRYLVKRTGEKVFLECVQDMDHENMFWYRQDPGLGLRLIYFSYDVKMKEKGDIPEGYSVSREKKERFSLILESASTNQTSMYLCASSFASITDTQYFGPGTRLTVL.

J is TRBJ2-2 and V is TRBV19, with 9 bases lining up with TRBD2. After removal of 10 bases from V and 9 bases from J, the junction contained 9 bases not matched to a gene. CDR1 and CDR2 from the germline V gene are LNHDA and SQIVND (reference sequence). CDR3 length equals 13 residues. The CDR3 DNA sequence: TGTGCCACGAGTAGCGGGAGAGCCCGGGAGCTGTTTTTT. Its translation is CATSSGRARELFF. Full variable domain (rest looked up from reference TRBV19 and TRBJ2-2): DGGITQSPKYLFRKEGQNVTLSCEQNLNHDAMYWYRQDPGQGLRLIYYSQIVNDFQKGDIAEGYSVSREKKESFPLTVTSAQKNPTAFYLCATSSGRARELFFGEGSRLTVL.

The chain links TRBV6-1 to TRBJ2-3; maybe TRBD2 (5 bases). From germline, CDR1 is MNHNS and CDR2 SASEGT. V was clipped by 2 bases and J by 3 bases, with 15 bases between them. This CDR3 spans 16 amino acids. The CDR3, as DNA: TGTGCCAGCAGTGAATCGGTGAGGGTGGGGACAGATACGCAGTATTTT. This encodes CASSESVRVGTDTQYF.

The rearrangement uses TRBV18 and TRBJ2-3; D is undetermined. Germline CDR1 is KGHSH and CDR2 is LQKENI. The CDR3 sequence is 13 residues long. The V end lost 4 bases, the J end lost 0 bases, and 5 bases lay between the germline ends. The CDR3 sequence: CASSRASTDTQYF. CDR3 sequence (DNA): TGTGCCAGCTCACGAGCCAGCACAGATACGCAGTATTTT.

This rearrangement joins TRBV7-9 to TRBJ2-1; 7 nucleotides align to TRBD1. The length of the CDR3 is 15 residues. Per the germline V gene, CDR1 is SEHNR and CDR2 is FQNEAQ (reference sequence). V dropped 5 bases and J dropped 4; count of bases not matched to a gene: 8. CDR3 nucleotide sequence: TGTGCCAGCAGCCTCGGGACAGAGTTTTACAATGAGCAGTTCTTC. Amino acids: CASSLGTEFYNEQFF.

The gene calls are TRBV14 and TRBJ2-3; D uncertain. CDR1 is SGHDN, CDR2 FVKESK, per germline. Trimming shortened V by 1 base and J by 0 bases, and 5 bases separated the two germline ends. The length of the CDR3 is 14 residues. The CDR3, as DNA: TGTGCCAGCAGCCAAGTTCTGAGCACAGATACGCAGTATTTT. This sequence encodes CASSQVLSTDTQYF.

The chain joins TRBV9 to TRBJ2-1; D remains ambiguous. Trimming removed 1 base from V and 0 bases from J, with 14 bases in between. The CDR3 consists of 17 residues. CDR1 is SGDLS, CDR2 YYNGEE, per germline. CDR3 protein: CASSVNRIAGSYNEQFF. The CDR3 nucleotides are TGTGCCAGCAGCGTAAACCGGATAGCTGGCTCCTACAATGAGCAGTTCTTC.

The chain has TRBV2 and TRBJ1-5; D gene unclear. From germline, CDR1 is SNHLY and CDR2 FYNNEI. CDR3 length equals 14 residues. Deletions cut 5 bases from V and 3 bases from J, with 11 bases between. The CDR3 DNA follows: TGTGCCAGCAGTATCGGACTGATCAATCAGCCCCAGCATTTT. Its translation is CASSIGLINQPQHF.

The sample holds a few counts of this clone. The rearrangement links TRBV2 to TRBJ2-1; 9 nucleotides align to TRBD2. Germline-derived CDR1 and CDR2 are SNHLY and FYNNEI. This CDR3 region has 17 residues. The junction had 11 bases not matched to a gene; V was cut back by 8 bases and J by 0 bases. CDR3: CASFQRGGGSSYNEQFF. The CDR3 DNA reads TGTGCCAGCTTTCAGCGCGGGGGGGGGAGCTCCTACAATGAGCAGTTCTTC.

A single count supports this clone. The chain couples TRBV4-1 to TRBJ1-1, with 11 bases that match TRBD1. The J segment lost 5 bases and the V segment lost 4 bases, leaving 15 bases of the junction unmatched. The CDR3 consists of 18 residues. Germline lookup yields CDR1 MGHRA and CDR2 YSYEKL. The CDR3 DNA reads as TGCGCCAGCAGCCCAATGGGCGGGACAGGGGGAAGAGAAACTGAAGCTTTCTTT. This translates into CASSPMGGTGGRETEAFF.

This clone showed up just once. The V call is TRBV28, the J call TRBJ2-7; D might be TRBD2 (5 bases). V was pared by 3 bases and J by 4 bases, with 19 bases between. CDR3 length: 16 residues. Germline V gene lookup returns CDR1 MDHEN and CDR2 SYDVKM. The CDR3 loop is CASSLLRNLSGYEQYF. CDR3 nucleotides: TGTGCCAGCAGTTTGCTCAGAAACCTCTCGGGGTACGAGCAGTACTTC.

This clone is labeled medium-sized. This sequence joins TRBV6-1 and TRBJ2-2; the D gene is possibly TRBD2 (6 bases). V lost 0 bases to trimming and J lost 2 bases, with 7 bases between them. The CDR3 totals 15 residues. Germline V gene data show CDR1 as MNHNS and CDR2 as SASEGT. CDR3 in DNA: TGTGCCAGCAGTGAAGCGGAGGGAAACACCGGGGAGCTGTTTTTT. Its translation: CASSEAEGNTGELFF.